Below, 21 T cell receptor beta chains from the same sample are listed, as sequenced in a study of lymphopenia after photon versus proton radiotherapy. Sequencing used immunoSEQ multiplex PCR; TCRdb keeps in-frame clones, though not all of them. The sample holds tens of thousands of clones; about 92% are singletons and the top ten take roughly 18%. Sample: peripheral blood, taken from a patient treated with photon-based radiotherapy. These receptors all stem from a middle-aged woman with cholangiocarcinoma.

The sample holds a few counts of this clone. This chain uses TRBV5-1 with TRBJ1-5; unclear D gene. The CDR3 consists of 14 residues. Trimming left V 0 bases short and J 9 bases short, with 13 bases between. Germline V CDR1 and CDR2: SGHRS, YFSETQ. CDR3 DNA sequence: TGCGCCAGCAGCTTGGAAGGCCCCATTGGGCCCCAGCATTTT. Its translation is CASSLEGPIGPQHF.

The V and J genes are TRBV5-1 and TRBJ1-2; the D gene is possibly TRBD1 (6 bases). Germline values: CDR1 SGHRS, CDR2 YFSETQ. With 4 bases removed from V and 4 bases from J, the gap between germline ends came to 20 bases. CDR3 size: 16 residues. DNA of the CDR3: TGCGCCAGCAGCGACAGGCCTATACCGACCGTCTATGGCTACACCTTC. Encoded protein: CASSDRPIPTVYGYTF.

The chain couples TRBV11-2 to TRBJ1-2, with 11 bases identical to TRBD1. The germline V gene has CDR1 SGHAT and CDR2 FQNNGV. The V and J ends lost 1 base and 3 bases, in that order; junction bases with no gene match: 4. The CDR3 sequence is 16 residues long. DNA for the CDR3: TGTGCCAGCAGCTTAGTTGGGACAGGGGGAGACTATGGCTACACCTTC. It encodes CASSLVGTGGDYGYTF.

This clone was seen just once. Mismatch with germline at one junction end may stem from a read error. The chain couples TRBV29-1 to TRBJ2-3; D gene uncertain. Germline-derived CDR1 and CDR2 are SQVTM and ANQGSEA. CDR3 size: 14 residues. Here the CDR3 reads CSVEGPSSTDTQYF. The CDR3 DNA follows: TGCAGCGTGGAAGGACCCTCGAGCACAGATACGCAGTATTTT.

The chain uses TRBV7-9 and TRBJ2-1; D is undetermined. The V gene lost 5 bases and the J gene lost 9 bases, with 11 bases spanning the gap. This CDR3 contains 12 residues. CDR1 and CDR2 (germline): SEHNR, FQNEAQ (reference sequence). This CDR3 reads CASSKVAIEQFF. The CDR3 bases are TGTGCCAGCAGCAAAGTGGCCATTGAGCAGTTCTTC.

The rearrangement joins TRBV5-8 to TRBJ2-6; D ambiguous. Trimming took 2 bases from V and 6 from J, leaving 9 bases between them. Looked up from germline, CDR1 is SGHTS and CDR2 is YDEGEE. This CDR3 spans 14 amino acids. CDR3 DNA sequence: TGTGCCAGCAGCTTTCGACTGCAGGCCAACGTCCTGACTTTC. Translating it yields CASSFRLQANVLTF.

This clone appeared once. This sequence joins TRBV30 and TRBJ2-2, with D perhaps TRBD2 (5 bases). Per germline, CDR1 GTSNPN and CDR2 SVGIG (reference sequence). The CDR3 runs to 13 residues. Trimming left V 3 bases short and J 4 bases short, with 9 bases between. The CDR3 DNA follows: TGTGCCTGGAGCCGCGGGTTCACCGGGGAGCTGTTTTTT. Translating gives CAWSRGFTGELFF.

The genes are TRBV2 and TRBJ2-5; the D is unclear. Germline CDR1 and CDR2: SNHLY and FYNNEI. The CDR3 length is 11 residues. V lost 4 bases and J 5 bases, leaving 5 bases between the germline ends. As DNA, the CDR3 is TGTGCCAGCAGTGTTAAGGAGACCCAGTACTTC. It translates to CASSVKETQYF. Supplemented by reference TRBV2 and TRBJ2-5, the full variable domain reads EPEVTQTPSHQVTQMGQEVILRCVPISNHLYFYWYRQILGQKVEFLVSFYNNEISEKSEIFDDQFSVERPDGSNFTLKIRSTKLEDSAMYFCASSVKETQYFGPGTRLLVL.

The chain couples TRBV4-2 to TRBJ2-1; 7 bases align to TRBD1. The J segment lost 6 bases and the V segment lost 0 bases, leaving 8 bases of the junction unmatched. The CDR3 is 16 residues long. Germline V lookup: CDR1 LGHNA, CDR2 YNFKEQ. As DNA, the CDR3 is TGTGCCAGCAGCCAAGAATCCGTCGCAGGGGGCAATGAGCAGTTCTTC. Translated, it gives CASSQESVAGGNEQFF.

The V and J genes are TRBV4-1 and TRBJ1-2, with D hard to call. V was cut by 0 bases and J by 2 bases, with 10 bases left in between. Germline assignment: CDR1 MGHRA and CDR2 YSYEKL. The CDR3 totals 15 residues. CDR3 sequence: CASSQDLQANYGYTF. The CDR3 DNA reads TGCGCCAGCAGCCAAGATCTCCAGGCCAACTATGGCTACACCTTC.

The chain uses TRBV5-5 and TRBJ2-3; D may be TRBD1 (6 bases). The CDR3 extends over 16 amino acids. Germline assignment: CDR1 SGHKS and CDR2 YYEKEE (reference sequence). V was pared by 9 bases and J by 4 bases, with 24 bases between. The CDR3 is CATATTGHTRADTQYF. The CDR3, as DNA: TGTGCCACGGCCACCACGGGACACACTCGCGCAGATACGCAGTATTTT.

This chain uses TRBV19 with TRBJ2-4; D tentatively reads TRBD1 or TRBD2 (5 bases each). This CDR3 has 16 residues. The ends were cut back, 4 bases at V and 7 bases at J, with 20 bases in the middle. Germline CDR1 and CDR2: LNHDA and SQIVND (reference sequence). The CDR3 spells CASSRSSGTDLNIQYF. For the CDR3, the DNA is TGTGCCAGTAGTAGGTCATCCGGGACGGACCTTAACATTCAGTACTTC.

This clone was seen a single time. The J gene is TRBJ1-5, the V gene TRBV7-9, with D unclear. Germline loops: CDR1 SEHNR, CDR2 FQNEAQ (reference sequence). Trimming took off 5 bases at V and 7 bases at J, with 18 bases between the two ends. The CDR3 contains 15 residues. The DNA of the CDR3 is TGTGCCAGCAGCCGGGGAGCCGGCAAGCACCAGCCCCAGCATTTT. As protein: CASSRGAGKHQPQHF.

The chain is built from TRBV7-2 and TRBJ2-7; D is uncertain. Germline assignment: CDR1 SGHTA and CDR2 FQGNSA. This CDR3 has 14 amino acids. V was pared by 4 bases and J by 2 bases, with 12 bases between. CDR3: CASSSLNLAYEQYF. Written as DNA, the CDR3 is TGTGCCAGCAGCTCCCTCAACTTGGCCTACGAGCAGTACTTC.

For the CDR3, the DNA is TGTGCCAGTAAGGAGTGGGGTGATCGCACTGAAGCTTTCTTT. Its translation is CASKEWGDRTEAFF. V is TRBV19 and J is TRBJ1-1; D not certain. The V gene lost 7 bases and the J gene lost 4 bases, with 16 bases spanning the gap. Germline V lookup: CDR1 LNHDA, CDR2 SQIVND (reference sequence). The CDR3 runs to 14 residues.

The chain is built from TRBV7-9 and TRBJ1-1; TRBD1 aligns across 8 bases. Germline loops: CDR1 SEHNR, CDR2 FQNEAQ (reference sequence). The CDR3 has 15 amino acids. Unmatched junction bases numbered 4, after V lost 3 bases and J lost 1 base. CDR3 in amino acids: CASSFFGQGNTEAFF. The CDR3 region has the DNA TGTGCCAGCAGCTTCTTTGGACAGGGGAACACTGAAGCTTTCTTT.

The chain combines TRBV28 with TRBJ2-1, with 8 bases fitting TRBD2. The ends lost 8 bases at V and 7 bases at J; junction bases unmatched: 16. The CDR3 consists of 16 residues. In germline, CDR1 is MDHEN, CDR2 SYDVKM. The CDR3 region is CASAAKVAGGTNEQFF. The DNA of the CDR3 is TGTGCCAGCGCGGCCAAAGTGGCGGGAGGTACAAATGAGCAGTTCTTC.

The genes are TRBV27 and TRBJ1-1; unclear D gene. CDR3 length equals 12 residues. CDR1 and CDR2 from the germline V gene are MNHEY and SMNVEV (reference sequence). V lost 6 bases, J lost 8 bases, and 13 bases lay in between. The CDR3, as DNA: TGTGCCAGCAGCCATGACACCATCGAAGCTTTCTTT. It translates to CASSHDTIEAFF.

The chain is built from TRBV11-2 and TRBJ2-7; 11 nucleotides line up with TRBD1. The germline CDR1 and CDR2 sequences are SGHAT and FQNNGV. The CDR3 contains 13 residues. Trimming cost V 3 bases and J 7 bases; bases outside gene matches: 2. CDR3 residues: CASSLDRGQEQYF. CDR3 in DNA: TGTGCCAGCAGCTTGGACAGGGGGCAAGAGCAGTACTTC.

The chain recombines TRBV9 with TRBJ2-5, with D perhaps TRBD2 (6 bases). The V and J ends lost 4 bases and 2 bases respectively, with 15 bases between them. CDR1 and CDR2 from the germline V gene are SGDLS and YYNGEE. The CDR3 extends over 15 amino acids. CDR3 coding DNA: TGTGCCAGCAGCTTCGTTGGGGGGATACAAGAGACCCAGTACTTC. Its protein product is CASSFVGGIQETQYF.

This chain joins TRBV7-3 and TRBJ2-2, with a weak D call TRBD1 (7 bases). V was cut by 5 bases and J by 0 bases, with 16 bases left in between. The CDR3 has 17 amino acids. Germline V gene data show CDR1 as SGHTA and CDR2 as FQGTGA. The CDR3 DNA reads as TGTGCCAGCAGCCCTCATCAGGGGGGATCGAACACCGGGGAGCTGTTTTTT. Residues: CASSPHQGGSNTGELFF.